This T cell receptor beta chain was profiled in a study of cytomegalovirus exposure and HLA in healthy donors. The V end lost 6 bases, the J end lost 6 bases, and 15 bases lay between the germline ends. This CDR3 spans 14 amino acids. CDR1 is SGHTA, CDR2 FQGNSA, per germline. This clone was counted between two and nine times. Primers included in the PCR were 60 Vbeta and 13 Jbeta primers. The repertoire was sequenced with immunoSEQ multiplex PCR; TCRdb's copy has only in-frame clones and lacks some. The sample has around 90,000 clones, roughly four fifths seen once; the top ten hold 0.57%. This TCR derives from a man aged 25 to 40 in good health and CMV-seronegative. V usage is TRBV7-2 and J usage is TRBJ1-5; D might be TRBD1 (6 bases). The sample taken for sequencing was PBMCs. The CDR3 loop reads CASSSAQGGQPQHF. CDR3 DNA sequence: TGTGCCAGCAGTTCCGCACAGGGCGGTCAGCCCCAGCATTTT.